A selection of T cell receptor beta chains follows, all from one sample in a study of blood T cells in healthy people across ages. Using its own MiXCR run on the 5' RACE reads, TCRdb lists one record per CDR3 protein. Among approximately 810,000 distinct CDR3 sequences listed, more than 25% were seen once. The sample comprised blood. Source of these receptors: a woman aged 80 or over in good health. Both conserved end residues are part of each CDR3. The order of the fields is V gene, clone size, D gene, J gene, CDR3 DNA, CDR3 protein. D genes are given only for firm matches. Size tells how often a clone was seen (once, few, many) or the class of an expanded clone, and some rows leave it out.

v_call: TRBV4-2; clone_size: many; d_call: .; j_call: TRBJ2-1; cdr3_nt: TGTGCCAGCAGCCAAGATAGGGGCTACCACAATGAGCAGTTCTTC; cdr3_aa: CASSQDRGYHNEQFF
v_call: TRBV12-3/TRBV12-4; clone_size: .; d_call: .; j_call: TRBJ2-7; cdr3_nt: TGTGCCAGCCCGCCGGAGGTACCCCCTTCCTACGAGCAGTACTTC; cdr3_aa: CASPPEVPPSYEQYF
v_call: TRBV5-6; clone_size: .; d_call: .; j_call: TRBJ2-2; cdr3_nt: TGTGCCAGCAGTCAGGACGGGTCGAACACCGGGGAGCTGTTTTTT; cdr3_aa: CASSQDGSNTGELFF
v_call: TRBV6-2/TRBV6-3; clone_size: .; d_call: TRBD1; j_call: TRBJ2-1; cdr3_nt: TGTGCCAGCAGAGACAACCGGGACAGGGGGAAGAATGAGCAGTTCTTC; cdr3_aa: CASRDNRDRGKNEQFF
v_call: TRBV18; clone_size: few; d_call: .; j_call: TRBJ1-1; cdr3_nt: TGTGCCAGCTCACCACCCTCTTACACTGAAGCTTTCTTT; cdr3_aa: CASSPPSYTEAFF
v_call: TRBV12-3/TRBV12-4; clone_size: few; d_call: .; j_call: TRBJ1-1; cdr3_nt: TGTGCCAGCAGAGGTAGAGAGTACGACACTGAAGCTTTCTTT; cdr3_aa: CASRGREYDTEAFF
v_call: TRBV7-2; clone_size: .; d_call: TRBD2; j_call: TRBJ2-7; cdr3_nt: TGTGCCGGCAGCCCCATACTAGCGGGGGGGCCGGGCGAGCAGTACTTC; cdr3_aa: CAGSPILAGGPGEQYF
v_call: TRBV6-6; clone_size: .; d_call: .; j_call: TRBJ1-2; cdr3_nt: TGTGCCAGCAGCGAACAGGGTTGCTATGGCTACACCTTC; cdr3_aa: CASSEQGCYGYTF
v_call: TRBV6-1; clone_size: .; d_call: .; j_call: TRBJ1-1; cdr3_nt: TGTGCCAGCAGTGAAGAGAACACTGAAGCTTTCTTT; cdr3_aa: CASSEENTEAFF
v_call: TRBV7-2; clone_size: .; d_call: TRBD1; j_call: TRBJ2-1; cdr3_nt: TGTGCCAGCAGCTCCGGGACAGGGGGCAACGGGGGGGCGTATGAGCAGTTCTTC; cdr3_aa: CASSSGTGGNGGAYEQFF
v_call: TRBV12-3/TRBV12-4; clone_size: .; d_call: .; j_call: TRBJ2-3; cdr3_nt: TGTGCCACTCAAGGGGGGAGCACAGATGTGCAGTATTTT; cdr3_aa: CATQGGSTDVQYF
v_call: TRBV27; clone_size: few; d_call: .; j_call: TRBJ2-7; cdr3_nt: TGTGCCAGCCCGAAGGGGGGTGATGAGCAGTACTTC; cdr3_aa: CASPKGGDEQYF
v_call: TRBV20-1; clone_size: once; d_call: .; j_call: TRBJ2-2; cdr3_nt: TGCAGTGCTAGAAAGGTCCCGGGTGGGGAGCTGTTTTTT; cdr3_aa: CSARKVPGGELFF
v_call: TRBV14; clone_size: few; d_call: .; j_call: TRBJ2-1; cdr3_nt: TGTGCCAGCAGCCAGGGCGGGGCAGGAGAGCAGTTCTTC; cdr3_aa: CASSQGGAGEQFF
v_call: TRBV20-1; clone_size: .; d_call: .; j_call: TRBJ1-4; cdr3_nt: TGCAGTGTTGGGGCAGGGTCTGAAAAACTGTTTTTT; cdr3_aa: CSVGAGSEKLFF
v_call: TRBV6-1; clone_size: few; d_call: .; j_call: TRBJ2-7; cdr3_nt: TGTGCCGTCAGGGCGGGGAACGAGCAGTACTTC; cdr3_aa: CAVRAGNEQYF
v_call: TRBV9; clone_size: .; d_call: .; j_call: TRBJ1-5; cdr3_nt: TGTGCCAGCAGCGCCGACAGTTCCAATCAGCCCCAGCATTTT; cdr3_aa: CASSADSSNQPQHF
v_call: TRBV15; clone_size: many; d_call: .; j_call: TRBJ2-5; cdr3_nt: TGTGCCACCAGCAGAGATCTGTCGCGGGAGACCCAGTACTTC; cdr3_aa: CATSRDLSRETQYF
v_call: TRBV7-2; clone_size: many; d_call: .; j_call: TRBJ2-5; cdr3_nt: TGTGCCAGCAGTCCCGCTGTGGGAGAATGGGAGACCCAGTACTTC; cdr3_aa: CASSPAVGEWETQYF
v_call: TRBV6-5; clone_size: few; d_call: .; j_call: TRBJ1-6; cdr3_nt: TGTGCCAGCAGTTATTCCCGGGGTCTTTATAATTCACCCCTCCACTTT; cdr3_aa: CASSYSRGLYNSPLHF
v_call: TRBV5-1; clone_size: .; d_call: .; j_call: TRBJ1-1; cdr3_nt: TGCGCCAGCAGCCTCAATCCCGTGGGGGCTGAAGCTTTCTTT; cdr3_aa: CASSLNPVGAEAFF
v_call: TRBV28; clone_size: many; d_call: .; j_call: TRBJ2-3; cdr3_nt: TGTGCCAGCAGTCAGGGCAAACCTAGCACAGATACGCAGTATTTT; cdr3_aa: CASSQGKPSTDTQYF
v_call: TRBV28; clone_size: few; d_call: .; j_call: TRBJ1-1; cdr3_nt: TGTGCCGCTCAGGGGATCTTCACTGAAGCTTTCTTT; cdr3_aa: CAAQGIFTEAFF
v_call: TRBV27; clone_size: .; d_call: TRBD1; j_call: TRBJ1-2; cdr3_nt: TGTGCCAGCAGTCCCGGACAGGGGTCGAATGGCCACACCTTC; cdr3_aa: CASSPGQGSNGHTF
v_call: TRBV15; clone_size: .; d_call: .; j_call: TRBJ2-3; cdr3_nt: TGTGCCACCGGGCCCGGTGGGGCAGATACGCAGTATTTT; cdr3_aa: CATGPGGADTQYF
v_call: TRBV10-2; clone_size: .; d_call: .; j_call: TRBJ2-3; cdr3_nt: TGCGCCAGCAGTGAGCTCTCTACGCAGTGTTTT; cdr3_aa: CASSELSTQCF
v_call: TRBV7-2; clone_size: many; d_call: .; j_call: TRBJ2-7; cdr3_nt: TGTGCCAGCAGCTTAAACGGGCAGCTTAGGTCGGGTGAGCAGTACTTC; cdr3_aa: CASSLNGQLRSGEQYF
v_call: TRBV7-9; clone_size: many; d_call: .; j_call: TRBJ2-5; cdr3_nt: TGTGCCAGCAGCAAAGACAGATACAACCAAGAGACCCAGTACTTC; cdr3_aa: CASSKDRYNQETQYF
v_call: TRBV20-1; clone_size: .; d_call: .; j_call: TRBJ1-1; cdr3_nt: TGCAGTGCTAGGGTAGGGGCAGCCACTGAAGCTTTCTTT; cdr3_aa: CSARVGAATEAFF
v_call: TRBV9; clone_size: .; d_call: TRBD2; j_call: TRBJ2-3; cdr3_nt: TGTGCCAGCAGCGTAGGAACCGGGACTAGCGGGGGGGCCACAGATACGCAGTATTTT; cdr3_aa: CASSVGTGTSGGATDTQYF
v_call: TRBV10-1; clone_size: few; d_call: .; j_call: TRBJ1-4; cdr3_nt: TGCGCCAGCAGTGAAGGGTGGACAACTAATGAAAAACTGTTTTTT; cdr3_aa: CASSEGWTTNEKLFF
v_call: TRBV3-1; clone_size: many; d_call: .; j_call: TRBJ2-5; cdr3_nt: TGTGCCAGCAGCATCGGACCGGCAATCGAGACCCAGTACTTC; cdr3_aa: CASSIGPAIETQYF
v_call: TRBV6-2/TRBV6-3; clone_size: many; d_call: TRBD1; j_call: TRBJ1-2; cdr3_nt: TGTGCCAGCCGGGACAGAGTCCGGGAAGGCTACACCTTC; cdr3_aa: CASRDRVREGYTF
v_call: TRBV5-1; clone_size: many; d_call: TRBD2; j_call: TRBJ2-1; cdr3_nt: TGCGCCAGCCGCGTAGGTCGGCAGGGTGGCCTAGCGGTGTACAATGAGCAGTTCTTC; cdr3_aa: CASRVGRQGGLAVYNEQFF
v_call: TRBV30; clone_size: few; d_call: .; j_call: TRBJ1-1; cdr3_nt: TGTGCCTGGAGTGTAGAAAATGAAGCTTTCTTT; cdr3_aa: CAWSVENEAFF
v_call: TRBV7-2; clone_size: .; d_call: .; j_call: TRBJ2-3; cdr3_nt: TGTGCCAGCAGCGCCATGATCCGACCCACAGATACGCAGTATTTT; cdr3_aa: CASSAMIRPTDTQYF
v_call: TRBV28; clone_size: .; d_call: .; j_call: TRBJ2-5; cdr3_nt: TGTGCCAGCAGTACCTCGAGAAGGGAGACCCAGTACTTC; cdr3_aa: CASSTSRRETQYF
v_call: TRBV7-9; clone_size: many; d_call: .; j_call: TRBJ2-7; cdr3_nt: TGTGCCAGCAGCTTAGTACCGTCAGAGCAGTACTTC; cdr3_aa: CASSLVPSEQYF
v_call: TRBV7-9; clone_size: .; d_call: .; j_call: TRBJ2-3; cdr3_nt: TGTGCCAGCAGCCAAGGGGGGGGTTCAGATACGCAGTATTTT; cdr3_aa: CASSQGGGSDTQYF
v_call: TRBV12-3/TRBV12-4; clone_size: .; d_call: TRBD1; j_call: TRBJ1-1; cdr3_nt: TGTGCCAGCAGTTTAACGTCAGGGGGAAAAATGAAAGCTTTCTTT; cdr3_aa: CASSLTSGGKMKAFF
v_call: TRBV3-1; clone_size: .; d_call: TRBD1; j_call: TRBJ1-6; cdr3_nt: TGTGCCAGCAGCCAAACGACAGGGGGCCATTCACCCCTCCACTTT; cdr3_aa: CASSQTTGGHSPLHF
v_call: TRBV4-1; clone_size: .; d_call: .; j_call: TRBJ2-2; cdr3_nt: TGCGCCAGCAGCCCTCTCTGGCAGGGTAGCACCGGGGAGCTGTTTTTT; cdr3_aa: CASSPLWQGSTGELFF
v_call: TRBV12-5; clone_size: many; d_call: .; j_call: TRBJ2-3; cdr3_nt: TGTGCTAGTGGTTTGGACCGAACAGATACGCAGTATTTT; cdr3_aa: CASGLDRTDTQYF
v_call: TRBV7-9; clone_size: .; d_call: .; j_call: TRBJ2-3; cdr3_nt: TGTGCCAGCAGCTTAGACAGGGCGATTGAGAGAGATACGCAGTATTTT; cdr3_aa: CASSLDRAIERDTQYF